Listed below are T cell receptor beta chains from one sample, sequenced in a study of cytomegalovirus exposure and HLA in healthy donors. Using immunoSEQ multiplex PCR, the repertoire was profiled, and TCRdb retains in-frame clones only, with some absent. The sample records 150,000 to 200,000 clones, 84% being singletons. Sequencing was carried out using PBMCs. The receptors originated from a girl aged 5-17 years in good health and CMV-seropositive. Both conserved end residues are part of each CDR3. Each record gives: V gene, J gene, D gene, clone size, CDR3 DNA, CDR3 protein. A D gene is named only where the DNA matches it firmly. Rows give clone size only sometimes, using once, few, many, or a class for an expanded clone.

V: TRBV7-3; J: TRBJ1-1; D: TRBD1; size: .; DNA: TGTGCCAGCAGCTCCCCGGGACAGCCGAACACTGAAGCTTTCTTT; CDR3: CASSSPGQPNTEAFF
V: TRBV20-1; J: TRBJ1-4; D: .; size: .; DNA: TGCAGTGCTCAATCGGATGAAAAACTGTTTTTT; CDR3: CSAQSDEKLFF
V: TRBV11-2; J: TRBJ1-1; D: .; size: .; DNA: TGTGCCAGCAGCCTAAACTGGAACACTGAAGCTTTCTTT; CDR3: CASSLNWNTEAFF
V: TRBV7-9; J: TRBJ1-1; D: TRBD1; size: .; DNA: TGTGCCAGCAGCACAGGGGGTTGGGCTTTCTTT; CDR3: CASSTGGWAFF
V: TRBV6-5; J: TRBJ1-3; D: .; size: once; DNA: TGTGCCAGCAGTAACAGGGCGTTCTCTGGAAACACCATATATTTT; CDR3: CASSNRAFSGNTIYF
V: TRBV7-2; J: TRBJ1-5; D: .; size: .; DNA: TGTGCCAGCAGCTTAACCCGCGGAGGCAATCAGCCCCAGCATTTT; CDR3: CASSLTRGGNQPQHF
V: TRBV12-5; J: TRBJ2-3; D: .; size: .; DNA: TGTGCTAGTGCCGCCGTCACAGATGCGCAGTATTTT; CDR3: CASAAVTDAQYF
V: TRBV5-1; J: TRBJ2-5; D: .; size: .; DNA: TGCGCCAGCAGCTTGCGGGAGCGCCAAGAGACCCAGTACTTC; CDR3: CASSLRERQETQYF
V: TRBV6-5; J: TRBJ1-4; D: .; size: .; DNA: TGTGCCAGCGGACCCAGGGTAGATAATGAAAAACTGTTTTTT; CDR3: CASGPRVDNEKLFF
V: TRBV6-1; J: TRBJ2-7; D: TRBD2; size: .; DNA: TGTGCCAGCGCCCTAGCGGTTACCTACGAGCAGTACTTC; CDR3: CASALAVTYEQYF
V: TRBV6-5; J: TRBJ2-7; D: TRBD2; size: .; DNA: TGTGCCAGCGCGGGGGAACAAAGCTACGAGCAGTACTTC; CDR3: CASAGEQSYEQYF
V: TRBV7-9; J: TRBJ2-7; D: TRBD1; size: .; DNA: TGTGCCAGCAGCTCCGGTGTGGGGACAGGGGGCGCGTACGAGCAGTACTTC; CDR3: CASSSGVGTGGAYEQYF
V: TRBV18; J: TRBJ2-1; D: TRBD2; size: .; DNA: TGTGCCAGCTCACCAGCGGGAGGGGGCAATTCCTACAATGAGCAGTTCTTC; CDR3: CASSPAGGGNSYNEQFF
V: TRBV6-1; J: TRBJ2-1; D: .; size: .; DNA: TGTGCCAGCAGTGAAGTTGGAGTACAGCAGTTCTTC; CDR3: CASSEVGVQQFF
V: TRBV10-2; J: TRBJ2-5; D: TRBD1; size: .; DNA: TGCGCCAGCAGTGTACAGGGGGAGACCCAGTACTTC; CDR3: CASSVQGETQYF
V: TRBV7-9; J: TRBJ1-1; D: TRBD1; size: .; DNA: TGTGCCAGCAGCCTTACCGGGACAGGTGAAGCTTTCTTT; CDR3: CASSLTGTGEAFF
V: TRBV9; J: TRBJ2-3; D: TRBD2; size: .; DNA: TGTGCCAGCAGCGTAGGGAGCGGGGGGAGCACAGATACGCAGTATTTT; CDR3: CASSVGSGGSTDTQYF
V: TRBV7-6; J: TRBJ1-2; D: .; size: once; DNA: TGTGCCAGCAGCTTAGCGCGGGGGACGGGTGGCTACACCTTC; CDR3: CASSLARGTGGYTF
V: TRBV12-5; J: TRBJ2-7; D: .; size: .; DNA: TGTGCTAGTGCTTCCGGGTCCTTACCCTCCGAGCAGTACTTC; CDR3: CASASGSLPSEQYF
V: TRBV15; J: TRBJ1-3; D: .; size: .; DNA: TGTGCCACCAGCAGAGATTCAGGGGCTGGAAACACCATATATTTT; CDR3: CATSRDSGAGNTIYF
V: TRBV29-1; J: TRBJ2-1; D: TRBD2; size: .; DNA: TGCAGCGTAGTCCGATCGAGCGGGGGTTCCTACAATGAGCAGTTCTTC; CDR3: CSVVRSSGGSYNEQFF
V: TRBV29-1; J: TRBJ2-7; D: .; size: .; DNA: TGCAGCGTTGAAGTCGAGCGGTCCTACGAGCAGTACTTC; CDR3: CSVEVERSYEQYF
V: TRBV30; J: TRBJ1-1; D: .; size: .; DNA: TGTGCCTGGACGACCGGGACTCTGACTTCTGAAGCTTTCTTT; CDR3: CAWTTGTLTSEAFF
V: TRBV13; J: TRBJ2-2; D: .; size: .; DNA: TGTGCCAGCAGCTTAGGCCTCGGGTTAGAAGGTTGGACCGGGGAGCTGTTTTTT; CDR3: CASSLGLGLEGWTGELFF
V: TRBV30; J: TRBJ1-4; D: .; size: .; DNA: TGTGCCTGGAGTGCACAGGGTATAGGTAATGAAAAACTGTTTTTT; CDR3: CAWSAQGIGNEKLFF
V: TRBV6-1; J: TRBJ1-1; D: .; size: .; DNA: TGTGCCAGCAGTGAGCAGTATGAGGGCACTGAAGCTTTCTTT; CDR3: CASSEQYEGTEAFF
V: TRBV28; J: TRBJ1-2; D: .; size: .; DNA: TGTGCCAGCAGTTTAGGGCCCTATGGCTACACCTTC; CDR3: CASSLGPYGYTF
V: TRBV19; J: TRBJ2-7; D: TRBD1; size: .; DNA: TGTGCCAGTAGTTACAGGGGGGACGAGCAGTACTTC; CDR3: CASSYRGDEQYF
V: TRBV5-1; J: TRBJ2-7; D: TRBD1; size: .; DNA: TGCGCCAGCAGCTTGGGCCGACGAGGACAGGGAGGCTACGAGCAGTACTTC; CDR3: CASSLGRRGQGGYEQYF